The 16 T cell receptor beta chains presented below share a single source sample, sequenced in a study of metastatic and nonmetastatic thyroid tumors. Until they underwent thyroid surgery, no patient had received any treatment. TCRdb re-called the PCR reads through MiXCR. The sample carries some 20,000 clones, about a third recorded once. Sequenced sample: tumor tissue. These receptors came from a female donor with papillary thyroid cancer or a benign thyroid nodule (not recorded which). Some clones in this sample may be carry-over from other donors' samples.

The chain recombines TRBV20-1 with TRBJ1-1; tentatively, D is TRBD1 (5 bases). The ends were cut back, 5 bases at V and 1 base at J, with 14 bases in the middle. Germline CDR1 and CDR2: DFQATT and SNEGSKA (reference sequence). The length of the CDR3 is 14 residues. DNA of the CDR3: TGCAGTGCTCACCGGGACCTACGGAACACTGAAGCTTTCTTT. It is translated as CSAHRDLRNTEAFF.

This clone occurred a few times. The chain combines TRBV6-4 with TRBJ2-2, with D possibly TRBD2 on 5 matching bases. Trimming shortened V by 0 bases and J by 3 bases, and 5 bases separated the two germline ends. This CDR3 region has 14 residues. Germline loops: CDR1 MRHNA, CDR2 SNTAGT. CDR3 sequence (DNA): TGTGCCAGCAGTGACTCAGCGGACACCGGGGAGCTGTTTTTT. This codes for CASSDSADTGELFF.

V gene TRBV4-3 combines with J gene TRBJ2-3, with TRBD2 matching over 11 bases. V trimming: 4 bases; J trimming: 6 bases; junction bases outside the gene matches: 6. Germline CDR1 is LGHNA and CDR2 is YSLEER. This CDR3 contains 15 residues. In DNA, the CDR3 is TGCGCCAGCAGCCTGACTAGCGGGGTCTTTGATACGCAGTATTTT. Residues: CASSLTSGVFDTQYF.

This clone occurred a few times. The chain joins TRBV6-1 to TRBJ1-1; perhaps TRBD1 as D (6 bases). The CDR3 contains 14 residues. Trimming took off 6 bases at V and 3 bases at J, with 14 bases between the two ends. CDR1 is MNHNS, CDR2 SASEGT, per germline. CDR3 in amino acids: CASSEQGGDTEAFF. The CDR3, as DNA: TGTGCCAGCAGCGAACAAGGGGGGGACACTGAAGCTTTCTTT.

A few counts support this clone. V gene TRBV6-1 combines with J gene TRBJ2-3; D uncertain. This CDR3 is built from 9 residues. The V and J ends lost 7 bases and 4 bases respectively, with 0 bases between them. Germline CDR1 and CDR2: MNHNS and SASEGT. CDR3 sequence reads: CASTDTQYF. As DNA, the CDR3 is TGTGCCAGCACAGATACGCAGTATTTT.

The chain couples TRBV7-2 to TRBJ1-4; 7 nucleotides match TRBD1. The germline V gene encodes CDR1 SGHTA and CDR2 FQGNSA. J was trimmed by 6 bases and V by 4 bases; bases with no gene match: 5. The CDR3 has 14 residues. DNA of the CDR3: TGTGCCAGCAGCTCTGACAGGGCTGATGAAAAACTGTTTTTT. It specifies CASSSDRADEKLFF.

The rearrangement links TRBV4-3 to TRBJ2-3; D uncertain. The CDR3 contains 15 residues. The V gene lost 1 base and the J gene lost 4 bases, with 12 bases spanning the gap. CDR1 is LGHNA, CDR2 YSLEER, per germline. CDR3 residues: CASSQVSAGADTQYF. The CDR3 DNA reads TGCGCCAGCAGCCAAGTATCGGCAGGAGCAGATACGCAGTATTTT.

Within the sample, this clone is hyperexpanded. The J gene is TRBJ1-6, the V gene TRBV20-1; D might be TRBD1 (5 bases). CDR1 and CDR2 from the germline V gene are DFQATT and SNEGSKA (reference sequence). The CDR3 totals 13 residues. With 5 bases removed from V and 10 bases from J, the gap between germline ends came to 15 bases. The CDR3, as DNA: TGCAGTGCTTCCCAACAGGAATCCTCACCCCTCCACTTT. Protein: CSASQQESSPLHF.

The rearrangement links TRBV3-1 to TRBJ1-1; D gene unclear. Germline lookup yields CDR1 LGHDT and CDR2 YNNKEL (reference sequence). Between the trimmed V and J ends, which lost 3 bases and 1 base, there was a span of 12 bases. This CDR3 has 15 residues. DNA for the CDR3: TGTGCCAGCAGCCACCGCGAGAAAAGGAACACTGAAGCTTTCTTT. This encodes CASSHREKRNTEAFF.

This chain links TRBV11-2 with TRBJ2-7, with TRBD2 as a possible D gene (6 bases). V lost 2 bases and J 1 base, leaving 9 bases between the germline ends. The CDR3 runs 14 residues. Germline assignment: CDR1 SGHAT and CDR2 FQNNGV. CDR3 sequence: CASSLLGTSYEQYF. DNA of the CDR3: TGTGCCAGCAGCTTACTCGGGACTTCCTACGAGCAGTACTTC. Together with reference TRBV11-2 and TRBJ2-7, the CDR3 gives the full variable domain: EAGVAQSPRYKIIEKRQSVAFWCNPISGHATLYWYQQILGQGPKLLIQFQNNGVVDDSQLPKDRFSAERLKGVDSTLKIQPAKLEDSAVYLCASSLLGTSYEQYFGPGTRLTVT.

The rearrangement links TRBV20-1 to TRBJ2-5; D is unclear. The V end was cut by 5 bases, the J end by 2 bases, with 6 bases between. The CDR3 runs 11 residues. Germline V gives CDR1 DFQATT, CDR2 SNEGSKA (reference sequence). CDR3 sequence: CSALVQETQYF. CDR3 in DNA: TGCAGTGCTCTCGTGCAAGAGACCCAGTACTTC.

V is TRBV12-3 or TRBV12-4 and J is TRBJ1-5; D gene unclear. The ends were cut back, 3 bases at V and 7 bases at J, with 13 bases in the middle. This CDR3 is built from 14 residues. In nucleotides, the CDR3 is TGTGCCAGCAGTTTTAAAAGTAGCGAACAGCCCCAGCATTTT. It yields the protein CASSFKSSEQPQHF.

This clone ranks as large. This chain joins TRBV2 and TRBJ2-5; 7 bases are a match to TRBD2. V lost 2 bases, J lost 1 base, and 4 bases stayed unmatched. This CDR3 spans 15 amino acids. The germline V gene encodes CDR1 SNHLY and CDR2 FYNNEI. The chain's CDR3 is CASSESRLAQETQYF. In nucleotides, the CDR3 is TGTGCCAGCAGTGAATCAAGACTAGCCCAAGAGACCCAGTACTTC.

CDR3 loop: CASSQGQGSYEQYF. CDR3 DNA sequence: TGTGCCAGCAGCCAGGGACAGGGCTCCTACGAGCAGTACTTC. The chain is built from TRBV4-2 and TRBJ2-7, with TRBD1 matching 9 bases. The CDR3 sequence is 14 residues long. V was pared by 3 bases and J by 0 bases, with 0 bases of the junction left unmatched. Germline V gene data show CDR1 as LGHNA and CDR2 as YNFKEQ.

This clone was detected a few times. For the CDR3, the DNA is TGTGCCAGCAGCCGCCAGGGGGCTGACACTGAAGCTTTCTTT. Protein product: CASSRQGADTEAFF. This sequence joins TRBV12-3 or TRBV12-4 and TRBJ1-1; the match to TRBD1 covers 8 bases. Losses at the gene ends were 6 bases for V and 3 bases for J; bases not matched to a gene: 6. The CDR3 consists of 14 residues.

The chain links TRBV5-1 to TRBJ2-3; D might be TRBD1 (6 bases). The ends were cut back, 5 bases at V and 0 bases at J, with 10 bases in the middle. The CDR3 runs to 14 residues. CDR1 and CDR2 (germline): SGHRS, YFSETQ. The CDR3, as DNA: TGCGCCAGCAGAAGGGACATAAGCACAGATACGCAGTATTTT. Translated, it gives CASRRDISTDTQYF.